One and the same sample provided the 25 T cell receptor beta chains below, sequenced in a study of CD8 T cells in Susac syndrome. When the RNA was reverse transcribed, random hexamers were used with an input of roughly 0.5 to 1 ug. TCRdb re-derived calls from the immunoSEQ multiplex PCR reads in MiXCR, one entry per CDR3 protein. The table shows more than 70,000 distinct CDR3 sequences, with roughly 94% occurring only once. Sequenced sample: CD8+ T cells from PBMCs. The receptors were gathered from a human donor with Susac syndrome.

The chain has TRBV30 and TRBJ2-7; maybe TRBD1 (6 bases). CDR3 length equals 14 residues. The V and J ends lost 0 bases and 2 bases respectively, with 11 bases between them. The germline gives CDR1 GTSNPN, CDR2 SVGIG (reference sequence). DNA of the CDR3: TGTGCCTGGAGTGTACTGACAGGACCCTACGAGCAGTACTTC. Its translation is CAWSVLTGPYEQYF. The full variable domain, completed using reference TRBV30 and TRBJ2-7, is SQTIHQWPATLVQPVGSPLSLECTVEGTSNPNLYWYRQAAGRGLQLLFYSVGIGQISSEVPQNLSASRPQDRQFILSSKKLLLSDSGFYLCAWSVLTGPYEQYFGPGTRLTVT.

The chain couples TRBV27 to TRBJ2-7; TRBD2 might be the D (6 bases). Germline V CDR1 and CDR2: MNHEY, SMNVEV (reference sequence). The CDR3 is 13 residues long. V was cut by 8 bases and J by 3 bases, with 14 bases left in between. The CDR3 coding sequence is TGTGCCAGCTCACGCGGGGTTTACTACGAGCAGTACTTC. It encodes CASSRGVYYEQYF.

Here the CDR3 DNA reads TGTGCCATCAGTGGGGTACAGAGAACTAACTATGGCTACACCTTC. It encodes CAISGVQRTNYGYTF. This chain connects TRBV10-3 to TRBJ1-2, with D uncertain. CDR3 length: 15 residues. Germline-derived CDR1 and CDR2 are ENHRY and SYGVKD. V lost 4 bases and J lost 0, with 12 bases in between.

The chain uses TRBV7-2 and TRBJ2-2; D uncertain. CDR3 length equals 11 residues. Germline V gene data show CDR1 as SGHTA and CDR2 as FQGNSA. V was cut by 4 bases and J by 8 bases, with 5 bases left in between. The CDR3 loop is CASSYLGELFF. The DNA for the CDR3 is TGTGCCAGCAGCTACCTAGGGGAGCTGTTTTTT.

The chain links TRBV19 to TRBJ1-4, with unresolved D. Germline V gives CDR1 LNHDA, CDR2 SQIVND (reference sequence). The CDR3 has 14 amino acids. V dropped 4 bases and J dropped 0 bases, with 6 bases sitting between them. The CDR3 DNA is TGTGCCAGTAGTAGAGGAACAACTAATGAAAAACTGTTTTTT. Protein product: CASSRGTTNEKLFF.

The V call is TRBV27, the J call TRBJ2-7, with D perhaps TRBD1 or TRBD2 (5 bases each). Germline lookup yields CDR1 MNHEY and CDR2 SMNVEV (reference sequence). Trimming shortened V by 4 bases and J by 6 bases, and 13 bases separated the two germline ends. The CDR3 extends over 13 amino acids. This chain's CDR3 is CASSSAGAIEQYF. CDR3 bases: TGTGCCAGCAGTTCCGCCGGGGCCATCGAGCAGTACTTC.

The V gene is TRBV5-1, the J gene TRBJ2-7, with 7 bases lining up with TRBD2. Germline assignment: CDR1 SGHRS and CDR2 YFSETQ. The CDR3 spans 15 residues. Losses at the gene ends were 3 bases for V and 0 bases for J; bases not matched to a gene: 6. The CDR3 region is CASSSRDYRSYEQYF. Written as DNA, the CDR3 is TGCGCCAGCAGCTCCCGGGACTACCGCTCCTACGAGCAGTACTTC.

This chain uses TRBV5-6 with TRBJ2-7; D is ambiguous. Trimming removed 7 bases at V and 0 bases at J, with 23 bases between. The CDR3 totals 17 residues. Germline lookup yields CDR1 SGHDT and CDR2 YYEEEE. The CDR3 region is CASSSLARPLTSYEQYF. The DNA of the CDR3 is TGTGCCAGCTCTTCCCTGGCCCGCCCTTTAACCTCCTACGAGCAGTACTTC.

This chain uses TRBV29-1 with TRBJ2-2; D is unclear. The CDR3 is 13 residues long. Germline CDR1 is SQVTM and CDR2 is ANQGSEA. Between the trimmed V and J ends, which lost 5 bases and 2 bases, there was a span of 9 bases. The CDR3 region is CSVSGQNTGELFF. The DNA of the CDR3 is TGCAGCGTTTCGGGCCAAAACACCGGGGAGCTGTTTTTT.

This rearrangement joins TRBV12-3 or TRBV12-4 to TRBJ2-5; perhaps TRBD1 as D (6 bases). V was shortened by 5 bases and J by 3 bases, with 10 bases between the two germline ends. CDR3 length equals 13 residues. The CDR3 region is CASSPEGEETQYF. CDR3 DNA: TGTGCCAGCAGTCCTGAGGGGGAAGAGACCCAGTACTTC.

The genes are TRBV7-8 and TRBJ2-5, with TRBD2 identical over 12 bases. There are 16 residues in the CDR3. Per the germline V gene, CDR1 is SGHVS and CDR2 is FQNEAQ. J lost 5 bases, V lost 4 bases, and 8 bases had no gene match. The CDR3 DNA follows: TGTGCCAGCAGCTCAAGACTAGCGGGGGATGGCGAGACCCAGTACTTC. Translating gives CASSSRLAGDGETQYF.

The V call is TRBV9, the J call TRBJ2-7, with unresolved D. Trimming removed 3 bases at V and 2 bases at J, with 9 bases between. The germline gives CDR1 SGDLS, CDR2 YYNGEE. The CDR3 is 13 residues long. The CDR3 loop is CASSGSAPYEQYF. CDR3 bases: TGTGCCAGCAGCGGTAGTGCGCCCTACGAGCAGTACTTC.

The chain uses TRBV5-6 and TRBJ2-1; a possible D gene is TRBD1 (6 bases). CDR1 SGHDT and CDR2 YYEEEE come from the germline V gene. Trimming stripped 4 bases from V and 5 bases from J, with 16 bases between. The CDR3 is made up of 15 amino acids. CDR3 nucleotides: TGTGCCAGCAGCCAACAGGGTTCGCCGGACAATGAGCAGTTCTTC. Protein product: CASSQQGSPDNEQFF.

The genes are TRBV5-1 and TRBJ2-1; D remains unclear. Germline assignment: CDR1 SGHRS and CDR2 YFSETQ. Trimming took off 4 bases at V and 1 base at J, with 18 bases between the two ends. The CDR3 is 17 amino acids. The CDR3 loop is CASSERRTTLSYNEQFF. CDR3 DNA: TGCGCCAGCAGCGAACGCCGTACGACTCTATCCTACAATGAGCAGTTCTTC.

This chain connects TRBV12-5 to TRBJ2-1; 9 nucleotides align to TRBD1. Per the germline V gene, CDR1 is LGHNT and CDR2 is FRNRAP. The CDR3 covers 15 residues. After removal of 3 bases from V and 2 bases from J, the junction contained 2 bases not matched to a gene. The CDR3: CASGFGTGPYNEQFF. The CDR3 DNA follows: TGTGCTAGTGGTTTCGGGACAGGGCCCTACAATGAGCAGTTCTTC.

The V gene is TRBV7-9, the J gene TRBJ2-3, with 9 bases identical to TRBD1. Losses at the gene ends were 1 base for V and 3 bases for J; bases not matched to a gene: 2. CDR1 is SEHNR and CDR2 is FQNEAQ in the germline V gene (reference sequence). CDR3 length: 15 amino acids. CDR3 region: CASSLEGTGTDTQYF. The CDR3 nucleotides are TGTGCCAGCAGCTTAGAAGGGACAGGGACAGATACGCAGTATTTT.

This sequence joins TRBV6-5 and TRBJ2-7, with 9 bases aligning to TRBD1. Germline CDR1 and CDR2: MNHEY and SVGAGI. The length of the CDR3 is 15 residues. Trimming at V came to 7 bases and at J to 3 bases, leaving 10 bases not matched to a gene. The CDR3 DNA is TGTGCCAGCACTCCCCACCCGGGACAGGGCTACGAGCAGTACTTC. Its translation: CASTPHPGQGYEQYF.

The chain links TRBV20-1 to TRBJ2-1, with no clear D. V was trimmed by 0 bases and J by 8 bases, leaving 14 bases between them. The V gene's germline CDR1 is DFQATT and CDR2 SNEGSKA (reference sequence). CDR3 length equals 14 residues. CDR3: CSARDRSRTYEQFF. The CDR3 DNA is TGCAGTGCTAGAGATCGCAGCAGGACCTATGAGCAGTTCTTC.

The chain uses TRBV7-8 and TRBJ2-7; 8 nucleotides agree with TRBD1. The CDR3 covers 16 residues. V trimming: 4 bases; J trimming: 1 base; junction bases outside the gene matches: 9. In germline, CDR1 is SGHVS, CDR2 FQNEAQ. The CDR3 DNA reads TGTGCCAGCAGCTCGCCTGGACAGGGTCGGTCCTACGAGCAGTACTTC. Translation: CASSSPGQGRSYEQYF. Drawing the rest from reference TRBV7-8 and TRBJ2-7, the complete variable domain is GAGVSQSPRYKVAKRGQDVALRCDPISGHVSLFWYQQALGQGPEFLTYFQNEAQLDKSGLPSDRFFAERPEGSVSTLKIQRTQQEDSAVYLCASSSPGQGRSYEQYFGPGTRLTVT.

CDR3 nucleotides: TGTGCCAGCAGGCGCTTCGGGGGGGCCGGGGAGACCCAGTACTTC. Its translation: CASRRFGGAGETQYF. This sequence joins TRBV12-3 or TRBV12-4 and TRBJ2-5, with 8 nucleotides matching TRBD2. With 6 bases clipped from V and 5 bases from J, the junction kept 11 bases outside the gene matches. The CDR3 loop spans 15 amino acids.

The chain uses TRBV11-2 and TRBJ2-2, with a weak D call TRBD1 (5 bases). The germline V and J ends were trimmed by 4 bases and 5 bases, with 14 bases remaining between them. The CDR3 runs 15 residues. Germline lookup yields CDR1 SGHAT and CDR2 FQNNGV. The CDR3 nucleotides are TGTGCCAGCAGCTCCCTGTCAGGGTCGACCGGGGAGCTGTTTTTT. Translated, it gives CASSSLSGSTGELFF.

The rearrangement links TRBV29-1 to TRBJ1-3; a possible D gene is TRBD1 (5 bases). CDR1 SQVTM and CDR2 ANQGSEA come from the germline V gene. The CDR3 is 12 amino acids. Trimming removed 7 bases from V and 2 bases from J, with 9 bases in between. DNA of the CDR3: TGCAGCGCCTGGGACGCTGGAAACACCATATATTTT. Translating it yields CSAWDAGNTIYF.

The chain is built from TRBV9 and TRBJ2-3, with a weak D call TRBD2 (6 bases). V was cut by 3 bases and J by 2 bases, with 13 bases left in between. The CDR3 spans 15 residues. The germline V gene encodes CDR1 SGDLS and CDR2 YYNGEE. The CDR3 loop reads CASSARDGATDTQYF. The CDR3 DNA sequence: TGTGCCAGCAGCGCGCGGGATGGTGCCACAGATACGCAGTATTTT.

The chain is built from TRBV10-3 and TRBJ1-4; possible D gene TRBD1, 5 bases. The CDR3 extends over 11 amino acids. Germline CDR1 is ENHRY and CDR2 is SYGVKD. The V gene lost 3 bases and the J gene lost 14 bases, with 10 bases spanning the gap. CDR3 DNA: TGTGCCATCAGTGAAGGGCGGGGGCTGTTTTTT. Protein product: CAISEGRGLFF.

The rearrangement links TRBV20-1 to TRBJ1-1; TRBD1 agrees at 9 bases. Germline CDR1 and CDR2: DFQATT and SNEGSKA (reference sequence). With 5 bases clipped from V and 4 bases from J, the junction kept 5 bases outside the gene matches. The CDR3 consists of 13 residues. CDR3 sequence reads: CSARQGGSTEAFF. The CDR3 DNA is TGCAGTGCTCGACAGGGGGGCAGCACTGAAGCTTTCTTT.